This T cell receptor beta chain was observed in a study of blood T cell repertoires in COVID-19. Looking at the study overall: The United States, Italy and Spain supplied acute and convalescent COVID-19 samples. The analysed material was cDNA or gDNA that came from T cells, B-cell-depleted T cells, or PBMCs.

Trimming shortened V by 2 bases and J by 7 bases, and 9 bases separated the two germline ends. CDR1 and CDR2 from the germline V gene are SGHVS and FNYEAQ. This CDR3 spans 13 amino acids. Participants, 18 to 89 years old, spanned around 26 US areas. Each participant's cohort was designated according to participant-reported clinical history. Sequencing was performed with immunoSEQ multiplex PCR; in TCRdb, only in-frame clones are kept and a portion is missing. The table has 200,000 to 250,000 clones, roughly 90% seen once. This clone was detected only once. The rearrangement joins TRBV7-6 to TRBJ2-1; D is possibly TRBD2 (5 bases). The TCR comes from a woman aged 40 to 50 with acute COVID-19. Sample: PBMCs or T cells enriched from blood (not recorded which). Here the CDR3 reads CASSLFSGNEQFF. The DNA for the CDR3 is TGTGCCAGCAGCTTATTTTCGGGGAATGAGCAGTTCTTC.